This TCR beta chain was observed in a study of cytomegalovirus exposure and HLA in healthy donors. Vbeta (60) and Jbeta (13) primers were used in the PCR. Libraries were prepared by immunoSEQ multiplex PCR; TCRdb keeps only in-frame clonotypes and omits some of them. The sample gives around 130,000 clones, about 85% of which show up once; 6.7% is in the top ten. Trimming took 3 bases from V and 6 from J; bases not matched to a gene: 5. Germline V lookup: CDR1 KGHSH, CDR2 LQKENI. The length of the CDR3 is 13 residues. The sequenced material came from PBMCs. The rearrangement uses TRBV18 and TRBJ2-7; 7 bases are a match to TRBD1. The source is a woman aged 25 to 39 in good health and CMV-seropositive. In DNA form, the CDR3 reads TGTGCCAGCTCACCTCCCGACAGGGTCGAGCAGTACTTC. Translated: CASSPPDRVEQYF.